Listed below are T cell receptor beta chains from one sample, sequenced in a study of Tregs in tolerant kidney transplant recipients. Repertoires were generated with immunoSEQ multiplex PCR, while TCRdb's copy carries only in-frame clones and drops some. The table lists fewer than 95,000 clones, under 95% of them singletons. The sequences come from CD4+ T cells from blood (PBMCs), collected 12 months after the transplant. The receptor set was obtained from a human patient who received a combined kidney and bone marrow transplant. Some T cells may have come from the graft donor. The CDR3 runs from the conserved cysteine through the conserved F or W. D genes are given only for firm matches. Rows may omit the clone size; those that give it use once, few, many or a size class.

clone_size | j_call | v_call | d_call | cdr3_aa | cdr3_nt
. | TRBJ2-2 | TRBV2 | . | CASNILVGFGELFF | TGTGCCAGCAACATACTAGTCGGTTTCGGGGAGCTGTTTTTT
. | TRBJ2-7 | TRBV7-8 | TRBD1 | CASSPRTGGIYEQYF | TGTGCCAGCAGCCCCCGGACAGGGGGCATATACGAGCAGTACTTC
once | TRBJ1-2 | TRBV7-2 | . | CASSLISNYGYTF | TGTGCCAGCAGCTTAATATCTAACTATGGCTACACCTTC
. | TRBJ2-5 | TRBV5-1 | . | CASSQRTDQETQYF | TGCGCCAGCAGCCAGCGGACAGATCAAGAGACCCAGTACTTC
. | TRBJ1-2 | TRBV29-1 | TRBD1 | CSVGKTGTKNYGYTF | TGCAGCGTCGGTAAGACAGGGACAAAAAACTATGGCTACACCTTC
. | TRBJ1-2 | TRBV6-1 | . | CASSEGRSGRGGYTF | TGTGCCAGCAGTGAAGGACGGTCAGGGCGAGGTGGCTACACCTTC
once | TRBJ2-2 | TRBV9 | TRBD1 | CASSLAGQGATGELFF | TGTGCCAGCAGCCTCGCGGGACAGGGGGCTACCGGGGAGCTGTTTTTT
. | TRBJ2-7 | TRBV7-6 | TRBD1 | CASSFTGTGSGEQYF | TGTGCCAGCAGTTTTACCGGGACAGGGAGTGGAGAGCAGTACTTC
. | TRBJ2-3 | TRBV5-1 | . | CASSGGVGSPSTDTQYF | TGCGCCAGCAGTGGCGGGGTGGGGAGCCCAAGCACAGATACGCAGTATTTT
. | TRBJ2-7 | TRBV14 | . | CASSHPATGPGSHEQYF | TGTGCCAGCAGCCACCCTGCTACAGGGCCTGGGTCCCACGAGCAGTACTTC
. | TRBJ2-1 | TRBV4-3 | TRBD1 | CASSQDQTGVQFF | TGCGCCAGCAGCCAAGATCAGACAGGGGTGCAGTTCTTC
once | TRBJ1-4 | TRBV5-1 | TRBD1 | CASNLGTGDEKLFF | TGCGCCAGCAACCTTGGGACAGGGGACGAAAAACTGTTTTTT
. | TRBJ1-2 | TRBV10-3 | . | CATTEQFYGYTF | TGTGCCACAACGGAACAGTTCTATGGCTACACCTTC
. | TRBJ2-1 | TRBV18 | . | CASSTYGGIVEQFF | TGTGCCAGCTCAACGTACGGGGGAATTGTTGAGCAGTTCTTC